The 14 T cell receptor beta chains reported below all come from one sample, sequenced in a study of blood T cells in healthy people across ages. Primers used in a second PCR of about 7 to 12 cycles were a sample-barcoded 5' primer and a J-beta primer mix. TCRdb analysed the 5' RACE reads with MiXCR anew, one entry per CDR3 protein. The sample shows over 1.5 million distinct CDR3 sequences, around 50% of them seen only once. Sequenced sample: blood. These receptors were obtained from a woman aged 40 to 50 in good health.

This chain links TRBV2 with TRBJ1-5, with D possibly TRBD1 on 6 matching bases. V shed 6 bases and J shed 0 bases, with 9 bases lying between them. Germline assignment: CDR1 SNHLY and CDR2 FYNNEI. The CDR3 has 14 residues. As DNA, the CDR3 is TGTGCCAGCAGACGGGACATTAGCAATCAGCCCCAGCATTTT. Protein: CASRRDISNQPQHF.

The CDR3 reads CASSSIRDGYEQYF. The DNA of the CDR3 is TGTGCCAGCAGTTCCATCCGGGATGGATACGAGCAGTACTTC. The rearrangement joins TRBV28 to TRBJ2-1; D might be TRBD2 (5 bases). The end of the DNA aligns better with TRBJ2-7, so the J call may be wrong. The CDR3 totals 14 residues. CDR1 is MDHEN, CDR2 SYDVKM, per germline.

This chain connects TRBV7-3 to TRBJ1-2, with 9 bases fitting TRBD1. Germline loops: CDR1 SGHTA, CDR2 FQGTGA. This CDR3 region has 15 residues. Trimming at V came to 5 bases and at J to 4 bases, leaving 8 bases not matched to a gene. DNA for the CDR3: TGTGCCAGCAGCCCCGGGACAGGGAAAGGCTATGGCTACACCTTC. Encoded protein: CASSPGTGKGYGYTF.

CDR3 bases: TGTGCCAGCAGCTTAGGCACTAGCGGGGGGGACATAACCCAAGAGACCCAGTACTTC. It is translated as CASSLGTSGGDITQETQYF. The chain is built from TRBV11-2 and TRBJ2-5; 13 bases align to TRBD2. The V gene's germline CDR1 is SGHAT and CDR2 FQNNGV. The V segment lost 1 base and the J segment 1 base; nucleotides outside the gene matches: 9. This CDR3 region has 19 residues.

This clonotype was recorded at least ten times. The germline gene is not matched at one end of the junction; a read error may be the cause. The chain employs TRBV5-1 and TRBJ2-3; 14 bases are a match to TRBD2. CDR3 length equals 16 residues. Germline assignment: CDR1 SGHRS and CDR2 YFSETQ. In nucleotides, the CDR3 is TGTGCCAGCAGCCCACGGACTAGCGGGGGGACGGATACGCAGTATTTT. This codes for CASSPRTSGGTDTQYF.

V usage is TRBV5-4 and J usage is TRBJ2-5; 7 positions agree with TRBD2. Looked up from germline, CDR1 is SGHNT and CDR2 is YYREEE (reference sequence). Trimming at V came to 2 bases and at J to 1 base, leaving 5 bases not matched to a gene. The CDR3 loop spans 15 amino acids. CDR3 sequence: CASSFGAGPQETQYF. DNA for the CDR3: TGTGCCAGCAGCTTCGGAGCGGGGCCCCAAGAGACCCAGTACTTC.

The chain joins TRBV7-9 to TRBJ1-6, with 8 bases lining up with TRBD1. The V gene's germline CDR1 is SEHNR and CDR2 FQNEAQ (reference sequence). The V gene end was trimmed by 5 bases and the J gene end by 9 bases; junction bases not matched to a gene: 6. The CDR3 totals 14 residues. The CDR3, as DNA: TGTGCCAGCAGCGTAGGACAGGGCGTTTCACCCCTCCACTTT. Protein sequence: CASSVGQGVSPLHF.

This chain joins TRBV29-1 and TRBJ2-7, with D maybe TRBD2 (5 bases). CDR1 is SQVTM, CDR2 ANQGSEA, per germline. The V end was cut by 6 bases, the J end by 5 bases, with 11 bases between. This CDR3 has 11 amino acids. This CDR3 reads CSVGPGNEQYF. The DNA for the CDR3 is TGCAGCGTCGGCCCGGGGAACGAGCAGTACTTC.

This chain joins TRBV9 and TRBJ2-1, with D possibly being TRBD2 (7 bases). V lost 0 bases and J 2 bases, leaving 15 bases between the germline ends. The CDR3 spans 17 residues. Germline V gene sequence: CDR1 SGDLS, CDR2 YYNGEE. The CDR3 region has the DNA TGTGCCAGCAGCGTAGGGCTTGGGGGGGCAACCTACAATGAGCAGTTCTTC. The encoded protein is CASSVGLGGATYNEQFF.

This clonotype was seen more than once but under ten times. A read error is likely here: a far larger clone is one base away. The chain combines TRBV18 with TRBJ2-1; D not resolved. The V end was cut by 2 bases, the J end by 13 bases, with 9 bases between. The V gene's germline CDR1 is KGHSH and CDR2 LQKENI. There are 11 residues in the CDR3. The DNA of the CDR3 is TGTGCCAGCTCACCAAAAGAGACCCAGTTCTTC. It translates to CASSPKETQFF.

Notes on this clonotype: A junction boundary mismatches the germline segment, possibly from a read error. This chain links TRBV6-2 or TRBV6-3 with TRBJ2-1, with D possibly called TRBD1 or TRBD2 (6 bases each). This CDR3 has 18 amino acids. Germline loops: CDR1 MNHEY, CDR2 SVGEGT. As DNA, the CDR3 is TGTGCCAGCACTTCCGGACAGAGGGGGGTAAGCTCCCACAATGAGCAGTTCTTC. Protein: CASTSGQRGVSSHNEQFF.

The chain carries TRBV28 and TRBJ2-2, with D perhaps matching TRBD1 (6 bases). Germline V gene lookup returns CDR1 MDHEN and CDR2 SYDVKM. V was pared by 8 bases and J by 5 bases, with 15 bases between. The CDR3 covers 14 residues. The CDR3 coding sequence is TGTGCCAGCGGGTTACAGGGAACGACCGGGGAGCTGTTTTTT. Its translation: CASGLQGTTGELFF.

The rearrangement joins TRBV2 to TRBJ1-1, with D uncertain. The CDR3 is 11 residues long. V was clipped by 5 bases and J by 7 bases, with 8 bases between them. Germline assignment: CDR1 SNHLY and CDR2 FYNNEI. The CDR3 region is CASSRSIEAFF. The CDR3 nucleotides read TGTGCCAGCAGTCGGAGCATTGAAGCTTTCTTT.

V is TRBV4-2 and J is TRBJ2-3; possibly TRBD1 or TRBD2 for D (6 bases each). CDR3 length equals 15 residues. Trimming pared 2 bases from V and 4 bases from J, leaving 13 bases between. In germline, CDR1 is LGHNA, CDR2 YNFKEQ. The CDR3 region has the DNA TGTGCCAGCAGCCAAAATAACAGGGAGGCAGATACGCAGTATTTT. Protein product: CASSQNNREADTQYF.